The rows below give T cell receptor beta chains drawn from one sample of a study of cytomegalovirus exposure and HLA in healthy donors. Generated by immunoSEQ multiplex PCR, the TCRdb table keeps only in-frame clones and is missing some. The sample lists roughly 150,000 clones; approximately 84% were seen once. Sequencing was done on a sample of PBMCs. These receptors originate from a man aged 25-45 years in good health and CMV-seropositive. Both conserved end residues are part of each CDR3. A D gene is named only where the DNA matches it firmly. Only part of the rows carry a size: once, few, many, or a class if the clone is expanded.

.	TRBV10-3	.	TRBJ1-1	TGTGCCACCCTGAGGGCGGACGACACTGAAGCTTTCTTT	CATLRADDTEAFF
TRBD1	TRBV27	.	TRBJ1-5	TGTGCCAGCAGTTCCGGGACAGGGTTTCAGCCCCAGCATTTT	CASSSGTGFQPQHF
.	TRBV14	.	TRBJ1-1	TGTGCCAGCAGCCAACGCCCCGGGAGCACTGAAGCTTTCTTT	CASSQRPGSTEAFF
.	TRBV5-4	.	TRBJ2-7	TGTGCCAGCAGCTTCTTCGGGAGCAGGGGGTACGAGCAGTACTTC	CASSFFGSRGYEQYF
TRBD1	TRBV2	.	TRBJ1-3	TGTGCCAGCAGGACAGGGGGCTCTGGAAACACCATATATTTT	CASRTGGSGNTIYF
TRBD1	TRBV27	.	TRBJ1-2	TGTGCCAGCAGTTTTGGGGACAGGGAAGGTGGCTACACCTTC	CASSFGDREGGYTF
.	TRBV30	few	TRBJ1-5	TGTGCCTGGAGTGGAGACAGTCCCAATCAGCCCCAGCATTTT	CAWSGDSPNQPQHF
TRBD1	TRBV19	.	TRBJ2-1	TGTGCCAGTAGTATGAGGGGGCACTACAATGAGCAGTTCTTC	CASSMRGHYNEQFF
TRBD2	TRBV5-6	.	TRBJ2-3	TGTGCCAGCAGGGCCCCGGGACTAGCGGGAGGGGCCGATACGCAGTATTTT	CASRAPGLAGGADTQYF
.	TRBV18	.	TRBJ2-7	TGTGCCAGCTCACCAAGCCTCAACGCCTACGAGCAGTACTTC	CASSPSLNAYEQYF
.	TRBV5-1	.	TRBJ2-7	TGCGCCAGCAGCTCTGGCCGACACTACGAGCAGTACTTC	CASSSGRHYEQYF
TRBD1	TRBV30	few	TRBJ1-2	TGTGCCTGGAGTCGAGGGGGCGGCGGTGGCTACACCTTC	CAWSRGGGGGYTF
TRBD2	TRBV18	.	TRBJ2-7	TGTGCCAGCTCACGGACTAGCGGGGGGCCCTACGAGCAGTACTTC	CASSRTSGGPYEQYF
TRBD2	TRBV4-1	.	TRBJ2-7	TGCGCCAGCAGCCAACGGCCTAGCGGGAACTCCTACGAGCAGTACTTC	CASSQRPSGNSYEQYF